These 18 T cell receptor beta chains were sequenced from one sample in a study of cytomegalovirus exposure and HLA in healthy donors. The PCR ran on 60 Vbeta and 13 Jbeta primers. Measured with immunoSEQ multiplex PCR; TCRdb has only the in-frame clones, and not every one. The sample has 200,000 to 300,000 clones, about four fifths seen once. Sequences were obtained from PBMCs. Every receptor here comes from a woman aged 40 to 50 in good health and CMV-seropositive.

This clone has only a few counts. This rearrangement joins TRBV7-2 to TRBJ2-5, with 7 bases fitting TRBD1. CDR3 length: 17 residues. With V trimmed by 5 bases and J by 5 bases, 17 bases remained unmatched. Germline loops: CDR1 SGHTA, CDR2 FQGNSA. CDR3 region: CASSRETTGARAETQYF. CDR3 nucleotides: TGTGCCAGCAGCCGTGAAACTACAGGGGCGCGAGCGGAGACCCAGTACTTC.

As DNA, the CDR3 is TGTGCCAGCAGCTTTGACTCGGACTACGGGGGAGGCTACACCTTC. This translates into CASSFDSDYGGGYTF. The J gene is TRBJ1-2, the V gene TRBV7-3; perhaps TRBD1 as D (5 bases). Looked up from germline, CDR1 is SGHTA and CDR2 is FQGTGA. V lost 3 bases and J lost 8, with 19 bases in between. The CDR3 spans 15 residues.

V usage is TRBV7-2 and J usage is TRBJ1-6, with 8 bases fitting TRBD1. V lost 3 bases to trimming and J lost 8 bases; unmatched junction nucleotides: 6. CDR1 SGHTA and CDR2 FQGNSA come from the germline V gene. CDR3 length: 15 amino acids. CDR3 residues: CASSFGGTGHSPLHF. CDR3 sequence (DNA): TGTGCCAGCAGCTTTGGAGGGACAGGACATTCACCCCTCCACTTT.

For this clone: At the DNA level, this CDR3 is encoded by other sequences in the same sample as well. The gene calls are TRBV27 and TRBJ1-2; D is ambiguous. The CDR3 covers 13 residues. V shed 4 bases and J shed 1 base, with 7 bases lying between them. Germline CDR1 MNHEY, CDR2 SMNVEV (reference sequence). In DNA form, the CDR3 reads TGTGCCAGCAGTTGGAGCGTTAACTATGGCTACACCTTC. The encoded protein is CASSWSVNYGYTF.

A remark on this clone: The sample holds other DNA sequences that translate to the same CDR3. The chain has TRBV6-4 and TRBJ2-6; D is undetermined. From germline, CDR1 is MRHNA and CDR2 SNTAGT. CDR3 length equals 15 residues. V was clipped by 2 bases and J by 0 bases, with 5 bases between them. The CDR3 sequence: CASSDDSSGANVLTF. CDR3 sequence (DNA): TGTGCCAGCAGTGACGATAGCTCTGGGGCCAACGTCCTGACTTTC.

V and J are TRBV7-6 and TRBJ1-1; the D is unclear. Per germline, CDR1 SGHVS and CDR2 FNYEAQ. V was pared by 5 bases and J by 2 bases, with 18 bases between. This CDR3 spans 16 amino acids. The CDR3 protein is CASSASLKAGNTEAFF. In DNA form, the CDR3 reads TGTGCCAGCAGCGCGTCGCTGAAGGCGGGAAACACTGAAGCTTTCTTT.

The CDR3 spells CASSRTGNYGELFF. Here the CDR3 DNA reads TGTGCCAGCAGCCGTACAGGGAATTACGGGGAGCTGTTTTTT. The chain is built from TRBV7-2 and TRBJ2-2, with D perhaps TRBD1 (6 bases). This CDR3 region has 14 residues. Trimming shortened V by 5 bases and J by 7 bases, and 14 bases separated the two germline ends. The germline V gene encodes CDR1 SGHTA and CDR2 FQGNSA. Full variable domain (missing parts from reference TRBV7-2 and TRBJ2-2): GAGVSQSPSNKVTEKGKDVELRCDPISGHTALYWYRQSLGQGLEFLIYFQGNSAPDKSGLPSDRFSAERTGGSVSTLTIQRTQQEDSAVYLCASSRTGNYGELFFGEGSRLTVL.

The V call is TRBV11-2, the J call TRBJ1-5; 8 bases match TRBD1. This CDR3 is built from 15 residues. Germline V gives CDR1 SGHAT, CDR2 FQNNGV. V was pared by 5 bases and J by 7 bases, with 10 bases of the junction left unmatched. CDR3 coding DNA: TGTGCCAGCAGCCTTACCCAGGGGGCACACCAGCCCCAGCATTTT. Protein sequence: CASSLTQGAHQPQHF.

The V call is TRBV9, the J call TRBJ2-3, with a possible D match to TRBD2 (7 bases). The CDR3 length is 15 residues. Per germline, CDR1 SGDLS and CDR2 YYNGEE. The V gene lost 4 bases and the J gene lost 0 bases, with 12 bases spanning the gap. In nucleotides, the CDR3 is TGTGCCAGCAGCCCGAGGGGGGGGAGCACAGATACGCAGTATTTT. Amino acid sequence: CASSPRGGSTDTQYF. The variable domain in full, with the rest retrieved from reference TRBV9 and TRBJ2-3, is DSGVTQTPKHLITATGQRVTLRCSPRSGDLSVYWYQQSLDQGLQFLIQYYNGEERAKGNILERFSAQQFPDLHSELNLSSLELGDSALYFCASSPRGGSTDTQYFGPGTRLTVL.

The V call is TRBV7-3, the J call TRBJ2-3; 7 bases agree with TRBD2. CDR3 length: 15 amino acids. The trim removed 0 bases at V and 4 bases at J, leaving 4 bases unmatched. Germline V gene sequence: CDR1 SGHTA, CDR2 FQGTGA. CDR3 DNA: TGTGCCAGCAGCTTAACGGGAGGGCCTTCAGATACGCAGTATTTT. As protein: CASSLTGGPSDTQYF.

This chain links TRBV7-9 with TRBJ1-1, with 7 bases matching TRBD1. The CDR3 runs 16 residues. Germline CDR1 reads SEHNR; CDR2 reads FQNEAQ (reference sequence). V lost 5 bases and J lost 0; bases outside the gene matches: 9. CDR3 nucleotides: TGTGCCAGCAGCCCTCAGACAGGGAACCTGAACACTGAAGCTTTCTTT. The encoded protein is CASSPQTGNLNTEAFF.

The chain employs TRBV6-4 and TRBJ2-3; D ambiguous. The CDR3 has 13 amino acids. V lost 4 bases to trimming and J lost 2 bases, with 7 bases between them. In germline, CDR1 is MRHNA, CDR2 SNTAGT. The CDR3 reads CASSAMFTDTQYF. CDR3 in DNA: TGTGCCAGCAGTGCCATGTTCACAGATACGCAGTATTTT.

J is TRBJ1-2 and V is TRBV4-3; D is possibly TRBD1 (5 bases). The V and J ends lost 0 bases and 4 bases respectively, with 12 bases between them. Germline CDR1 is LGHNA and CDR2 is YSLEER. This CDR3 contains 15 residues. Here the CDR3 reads CASSQDGGSRYGYTF. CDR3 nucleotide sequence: TGCGCCAGCAGCCAAGACGGGGGGTCACGCTATGGCTACACCTTC.

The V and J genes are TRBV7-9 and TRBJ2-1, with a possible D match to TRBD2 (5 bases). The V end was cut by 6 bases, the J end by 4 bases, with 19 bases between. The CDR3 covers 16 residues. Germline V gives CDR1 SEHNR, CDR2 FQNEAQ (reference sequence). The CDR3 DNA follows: TGTGCCAGCAGTTCCATTCGAGGGAGTGATTACAATGAGCAGTTCTTC. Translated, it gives CASSSIRGSDYNEQFF.

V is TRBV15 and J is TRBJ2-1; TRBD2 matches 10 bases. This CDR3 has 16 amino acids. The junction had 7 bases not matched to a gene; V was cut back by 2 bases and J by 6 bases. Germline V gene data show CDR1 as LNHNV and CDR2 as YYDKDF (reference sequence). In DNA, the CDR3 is TGTGCCACCAGCAGACGAATAGCGGGGGGTCCCAATGAGCAGTTCTTC. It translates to CATSRRIAGGPNEQFF.

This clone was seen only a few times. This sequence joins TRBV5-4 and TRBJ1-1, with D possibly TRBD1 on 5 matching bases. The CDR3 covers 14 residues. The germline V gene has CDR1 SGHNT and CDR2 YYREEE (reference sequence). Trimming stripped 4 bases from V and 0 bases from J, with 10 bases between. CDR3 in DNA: TGTGCCAGCAGCGCCCAGGGTATGAACACTGAAGCTTTCTTT. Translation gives CASSAQGMNTEAFF.

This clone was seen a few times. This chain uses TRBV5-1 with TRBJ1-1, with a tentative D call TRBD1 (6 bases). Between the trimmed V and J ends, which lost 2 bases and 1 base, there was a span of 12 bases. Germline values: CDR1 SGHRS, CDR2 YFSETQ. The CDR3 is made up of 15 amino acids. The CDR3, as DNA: TGCGCCAGCAGCTTCACGACAGGCCCGAACACTGAAGCTTTCTTT. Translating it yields CASSFTTGPNTEAFF.

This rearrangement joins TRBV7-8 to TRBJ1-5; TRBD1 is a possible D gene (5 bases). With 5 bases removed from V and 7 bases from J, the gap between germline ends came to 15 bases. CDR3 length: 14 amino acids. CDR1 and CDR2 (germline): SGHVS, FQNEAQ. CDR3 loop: CASSTRAVGQPQHF. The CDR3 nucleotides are TGTGCCAGCAGCACCAGGGCAGTCGGGCAGCCCCAGCATTTT.